This is a list of T cell receptor beta chains from one sample in a study of CD8 T cells in ankylosing spondylitis. TCRdb processed the 5' RACE reads anew with MiXCR; each CDR3 protein has one entry. Among 150,000 to 200,000 distinct CDR3 sequences, around 13% were seen once, and the ten largest hold approximately 11%. What was sequenced was blood, either unsorted or a sorted T cell fraction (not recorded which). The source of these receptors is a female donor with ankylosing spondylitis or in good health (not recorded which). Both conserved end residues are part of each CDR3. Each record gives: CDR3 protein, V gene, J gene.

CDR3 protein: CAISRRTSANPNTGELFF; V gene: TRBV12-3/TRBV12-4; J gene: TRBJ2-2
CDR3 protein: CSARAGVAGYTF; V gene: TRBV20-1; J gene: TRBJ1-2
CDR3 protein: CASNNREYNEQFF; V gene: TRBV12-3/TRBV12-4; J gene: TRBJ2-1
CDR3 protein: CASSLLANTEAFF; V gene: TRBV28; J gene: TRBJ1-1
CDR3 protein: CASSQDLSIYNEQFF; V gene: TRBV4-3; J gene: TRBJ2-1
CDR3 protein: CASSLPELNQPQHF; V gene: TRBV7-9; J gene: TRBJ1-5
CDR3 protein: CASSYGLAGAAIFPDTQYF; V gene: TRBV5-1; J gene: TRBJ2-3
CDR3 protein: CASSYSTTGHTEAFF; V gene: TRBV6-5; J gene: TRBJ1-1
CDR3 protein: CASSLVDQETQYF; V gene: TRBV5-5; J gene: TRBJ2-5
CDR3 protein: CAIMAGSRSGSYNEQFF; V gene: TRBV10-3; J gene: TRBJ2-1
CDR3 protein: CAISGTGTGGTGELFF; V gene: TRBV10-3; J gene: TRBJ2-2
CDR3 protein: CASAGGVRPTDTQYF; V gene: TRBV12-3/TRBV12-4; J gene: TRBJ2-3
CDR3 protein: CATSRERAGSYEQYF; V gene: TRBV15; J gene: TRBJ2-7
CDR3 protein: CSVRTSNYGYTF; V gene: TRBV29-1; J gene: TRBJ1-2
CDR3 protein: CATLPEGDRYEQYF; V gene: TRBV19; J gene: TRBJ2-7
CDR3 protein: CASSFAGLGTGELFF; V gene: TRBV19; J gene: TRBJ2-2
CDR3 protein: CATYRTGVTGELFF; V gene: TRBV6-1; J gene: TRBJ2-2
CDR3 protein: CASSRTSGRTTYNEQFF; V gene: TRBV7-9; J gene: TRBJ2-1
CDR3 protein: CATCQGRGSNQPQHF; V gene: TRBV3-1; J gene: TRBJ1-5
CDR3 protein: CSVGQGGGHEQFF; V gene: TRBV29-1; J gene: TRBJ2-1